This TCR beta chain was profiled in a study of cytomegalovirus exposure and HLA in healthy donors. The study, taken as a whole, reports: A list of approximately 160 TCR beta chains associated with cytomegalovirus was given. Under in vitro conditions, three CMV-associated chains were confirmed as specific for CMV antigens.

CDR1 and CDR2 from the germline V gene are MDHEN and SYDVKM. The V and J ends lost 3 bases and 2 bases respectively, with 8 bases between them. The CDR3 is 14 amino acids. Regarding this clone: What it binds is unknown.

Clones were read by immunoSEQ multiplex PCR, and TCRdb kept only the in-frame ones, dropping some. The sample lists about 120,000 clones, over 75% seen once, with about 6% in the top ten. These donors were members of the approximately 120-subject validation cohort, a group separate from the roughly 700-subject first cohort. The source of this sequence is a woman aged 18-29 years in good health and CMV-seropositive. The chain joins TRBV28 to TRBJ2-1, with D uncertain. Sequenced sample: PBMCs. CDR3 in DNA: TGTGCCAGCAGTTTTACTTCTACCTACAATGAGCAGTTCTTC. Encoded protein: CASSFTSTYNEQFF. Based on the CDR3 plus reference TRBV28 and TRBJ2-1, the full variable domain is DVKVTQSSRYLVKRTGEKVFLECVQDMDHENMFWYRQDPGLGLRLIYFSYDVKMKEKGDIPEGYSVSREKKERFSLILESASTNQTSMYLCASSFTSTYNEQFFGPGTRLTVL.